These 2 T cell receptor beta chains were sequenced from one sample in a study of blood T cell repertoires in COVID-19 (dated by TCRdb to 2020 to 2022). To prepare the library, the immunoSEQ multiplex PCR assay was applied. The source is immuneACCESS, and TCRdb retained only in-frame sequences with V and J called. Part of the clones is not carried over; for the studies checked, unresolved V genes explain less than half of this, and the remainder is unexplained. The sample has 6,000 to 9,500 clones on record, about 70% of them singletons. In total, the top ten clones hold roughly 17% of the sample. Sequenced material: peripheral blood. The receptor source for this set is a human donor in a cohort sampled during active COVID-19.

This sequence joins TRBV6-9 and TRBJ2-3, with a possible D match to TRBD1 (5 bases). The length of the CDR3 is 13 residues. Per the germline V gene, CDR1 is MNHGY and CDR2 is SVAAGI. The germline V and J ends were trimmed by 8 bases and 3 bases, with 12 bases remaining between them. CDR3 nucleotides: TGTGCCAGCCAGGGTAAAGGGACAGATACGCAGTATTTT. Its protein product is CASQGKGTDTQYF.

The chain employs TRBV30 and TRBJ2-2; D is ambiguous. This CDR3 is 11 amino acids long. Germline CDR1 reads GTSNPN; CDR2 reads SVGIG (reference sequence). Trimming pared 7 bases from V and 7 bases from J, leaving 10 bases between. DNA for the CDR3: TGTGCCTCAACAGACGACGGGGAGCTGTTTTTT. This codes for CASTDDGELFF.